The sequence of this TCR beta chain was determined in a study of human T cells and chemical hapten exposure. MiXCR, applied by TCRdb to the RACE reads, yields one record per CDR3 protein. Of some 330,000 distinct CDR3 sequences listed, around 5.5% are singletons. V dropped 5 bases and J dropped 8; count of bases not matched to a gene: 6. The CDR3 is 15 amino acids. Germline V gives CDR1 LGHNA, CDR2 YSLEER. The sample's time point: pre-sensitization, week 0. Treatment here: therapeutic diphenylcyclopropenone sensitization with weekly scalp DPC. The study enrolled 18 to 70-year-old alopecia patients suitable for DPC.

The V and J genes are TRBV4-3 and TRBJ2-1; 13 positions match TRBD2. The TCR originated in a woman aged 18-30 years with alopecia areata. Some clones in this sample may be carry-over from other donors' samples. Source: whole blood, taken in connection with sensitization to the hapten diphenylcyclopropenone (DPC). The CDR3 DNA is TGCGCCAGCAGCATAACTAGCGGGGGGGCATATGAGCAGTTCTTC. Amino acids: CASSITSGGAYEQFF.